A selection of T cell receptor beta chains follows, all from one sample in a study of Graves' ophthalmopathy and Graves' hyperthyroidism. One entry per CDR3 protein results from TCRdb running MiXCR on the multiplex PCR reads. Here the sample spans some 390,000 distinct CDR3 sequences, about a sixth being singletons. The sample comprised peripheral blood. These TCRs come from a woman aged 18-29 years with Graves' ophthalmopathy. The CDR3 runs from the conserved cysteine through the conserved F or W. D genes are given only for firm matches. Size is omitted from some rows. Given values are once, few, many or a class for expanded clones.

CDR3,DNA,V,D,size,J,length
CASSRGGAFANSPLHF,TGTGCCAGCAGTAGAGGGGGGGCCTTCGCTAATTCACCCCTCCACTTT,TRBV28,NA,many,TRBJ1-6,16
CASSLTEVGYEQYF,TGTGCCAGCAGTCTGACGGAGGTGGGCTACGAGCAGTACTTC,TRBV2,NA,many,TRBJ2-7,14
CASRRDNRSSGNTIYF,TGTGCCAGCAGGCGGGACAACCGGAGCTCTGGAAACACCATATATTTT,TRBV2,NA,NA,TRBJ1-3,16
CASRPTDYNSPLHF,TGTGCCAGCAGACCGACAGACTATAATTCACCCCTCCACTTT,TRBV27,NA,many,TRBJ1-6,14
CASSSLSPASSPLHF,TGTGCCAGCAGCTCCCTGAGTCCAGCTAGTTCACCCCTCCACTTT,TRBV13,NA,many,TRBJ1-6,15
CATLGTTNGYTF,TGTGCCACCCTTGGGACGACTAATGGCTACACCTTC,TRBV10-3,NA,many,TRBJ1-2,12
CASSPDDKDRYTGELFF,TGTGCCAGCTCACCCGACGACAAGGACAGATACACCGGGGAGCTGTTTTTT,TRBV18,NA,NA,TRBJ2-2,17
CASSGPGGRNWTGELFF,TGTGCCAGCAGTGGCCCCGGGGGGCGGAATTGGACCGGGGAGCTGTTTTTT,TRBV6-4,NA,many,TRBJ2-2,17
CASRVGTGGQPQHF,TGTGCCAGCAGGGTTGGGACGGGAGGCCAGCCCCAGCATTTT,TRBV6-5,NA,many,TRBJ1-5,14
CASSYAARNTGELFF,TGTGCCAGCAGTTACGCCGCCCGGAACACCGGGGAGCTGTTTTTT,TRBV6-2/TRBV6-3,NA,many,TRBJ2-2,15
CASSFDRAVETQYF,TGTGCCAGCAGCTTCGACAGGGCAGTGGAGACCCAGTACTTC,TRBV7-9,TRBD1,once,TRBJ2-5,14
CSASLGSAYQHF,TGCAGTGCTAGCCTGGGATCCGCATACCAGCATTTT,TRBV20-1,NA,many,TRBJ1-5,12
CASSGVGNGYTF,TGTGCCAGCAGTGGGGTAGGGAACGGCTACACCTTC,TRBV25-1,NA,many,TRBJ1-2,12
CASSYAVTGGSYEQYF,TGTGCCAGCAGTTACGCCGTGACAGGCGGCTCCTACGAGCAGTACTTC,TRBV6-5,NA,many,TRBJ2-7,16
CSARRVGNEQYF,TGCAGTGCCCGGCGGGTTGGTAACGAGCAGTACTTC,TRBV20-1,NA,many,TRBJ2-7,12
CASSLQAQGEAFF,TGTGCCAGCAGCTTGCAGGCCCAAGGGGAGGCTTTCTTT,TRBV5-4,NA,many,TRBJ1-1,13
CSAIGYTF,TGCAGTGCTATTGGCTACACCTTC,TRBV20-1,NA,many,TRBJ1-2,8
CSAPGTGDQTQYF,TGCAGTGCCCCGGGGACAGGGGATCAGACCCAGTACTTC,TRBV20-1,TRBD1,NA,TRBJ2-5,13
CASSRPRVPETQYF,TGCGCCAGCAGCCGACCCAGGGTTCCGGAGACCCAGTACTTC,TRBV4-1,NA,many,TRBJ2-5,14
CASSFDGHWNTEAFF,TGTGCCAGCAGTTTTGACGGACACTGGAACACTGAAGCTTTCTTT,TRBV27,NA,NA,TRBJ1-1,15
CASRRGLQITGELFF,TGTGCCAGCAGGCGCGGCTTACAAATCACCGGGGAGCTGTTTTTT,TRBV2,NA,NA,TRBJ2-2,15
CASRGLAGGKQETQYF,TGTGCCAGCAGAGGACTAGCGGGAGGAAAACAAGAGACCCAGTACTTC,TRBV12-3/TRBV12-4,TRBD2,NA,TRBJ2-5,16
CATTPWRGRNTGELFF,TGTGCCACCACTCCGTGGAGGGGGCGGAACACCGGGGAGCTGTTTTTT,TRBV24-1,NA,many,TRBJ2-2,16
CASSWDNGYGYTF,TGCGCCAGCAGCTGGGACAACGGTTATGGCTACACCTTC,TRBV5-1,NA,NA,TRBJ1-2,13
CASSLDPVRGYTGELFF,TGTGCCAGCAGTTTAGACCCCGTCAGGGGATACACCGGGGAGCTGTTTTTT,TRBV12-3/TRBV12-4,NA,NA,TRBJ2-2,17